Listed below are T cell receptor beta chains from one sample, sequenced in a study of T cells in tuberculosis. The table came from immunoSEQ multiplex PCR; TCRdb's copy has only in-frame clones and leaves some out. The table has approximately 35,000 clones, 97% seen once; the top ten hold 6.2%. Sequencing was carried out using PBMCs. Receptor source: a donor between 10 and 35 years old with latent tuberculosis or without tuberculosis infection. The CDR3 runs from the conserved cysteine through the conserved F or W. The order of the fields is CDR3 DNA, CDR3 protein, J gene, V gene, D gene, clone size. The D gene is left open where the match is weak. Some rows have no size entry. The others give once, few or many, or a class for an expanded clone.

cdr3_nt: TGTGCCAGCAGTGACTCTAGCGGGAGGGCCACAGATACGCAGTATTTT
cdr3_aa: CASSDSSGRATDTQYF
j_call: TRBJ2-3
v_call: TRBV6-4
d_call: TRBD2
clone_size: NA

cdr3_nt: TGTGCCTGGGGACAGGGGGAGACCCAGTACTTC
cdr3_aa: CAWGQGETQYF
j_call: TRBJ2-5
v_call: TRBV30
d_call: TRBD1
clone_size: once

cdr3_nt: TGTGCCAGCAGTGAAGTTGGTAGGGGTCTGAATGAAAAACTGTTTTTT
cdr3_aa: CASSEVGRGLNEKLFF
j_call: TRBJ1-4
v_call: TRBV2
d_call: NA
clone_size: NA

cdr3_nt: TGTGCCAGCAGCTTCCGGGACAGTGCTCTATACGAGCAGTACTTC
cdr3_aa: CASSFRDSALYEQYF
j_call: TRBJ2-7
v_call: TRBV7-9
d_call: TRBD1
clone_size: NA

cdr3_nt: TGTGCCTCAGGGTTTCAGAAGCCCCAGCATTTT
cdr3_aa: CASGFQKPQHF
j_call: TRBJ1-5
v_call: TRBV19
d_call: NA
clone_size: NA

cdr3_nt: TGTGCCAGCAGCCCCCCAAACACCGGGGAGCTGTTTTTT
cdr3_aa: CASSPPNTGELFF
j_call: TRBJ2-2
v_call: TRBV9
d_call: NA
clone_size: NA

cdr3_nt: TGCGCCAGCAGCGCCGGACTAGCGGGGGGGCTCAGTTGGAATGAGCAGTTCTTC
cdr3_aa: CASSAGLAGGLSWNEQFF
j_call: TRBJ2-1
v_call: TRBV4-1
d_call: TRBD2
clone_size: NA

cdr3_nt: TGTGCCAGCAGTTTAACGGCCAGGAGGGTTTGGACTGAAGCTTTCTTT
cdr3_aa: CASSLTARRVWTEAFF
j_call: TRBJ1-1
v_call: TRBV27
d_call: NA
clone_size: NA

cdr3_nt: TGTGCCAGCAGTTTCCAGGGGGCGCGGACTGAAGCTTTCTTT
cdr3_aa: CASSFQGARTEAFF
j_call: TRBJ1-1
v_call: TRBV28
d_call: TRBD1
clone_size: NA

cdr3_nt: TGTGCCAGCAGTTACCCGGGACTAGCGGCAATGTTCTTC
cdr3_aa: CASSYPGLAAMFF
j_call: TRBJ2-1
v_call: TRBV6-5
d_call: TRBD2
clone_size: NA

cdr3_nt: TGTGCCTCCGCGGGGGGGAGCACAGATACGCAGTATTTT
cdr3_aa: CASAGGSTDTQYF
j_call: TRBJ2-3
v_call: TRBV30
d_call: TRBD2
clone_size: NA

cdr3_nt: TGCGCCAGCAGCCCCCTAGGTGGCGAGAACACTGAAGCTTTCTTT
cdr3_aa: CASSPLGGENTEAFF
j_call: TRBJ1-1
v_call: TRBV5-1
d_call: NA
clone_size: NA

cdr3_nt: TGTGCCTGGAGTGTCACCAGAGATACGCAGTATTTT
cdr3_aa: CAWSVTRDTQYF
j_call: TRBJ2-3
v_call: TRBV30
d_call: NA
clone_size: NA

cdr3_nt: TGTGCCAGCAGTGAAGCGGGGGGCTCCTACAATGAGCAGTTCTTC
cdr3_aa: CASSEAGGSYNEQFF
j_call: TRBJ2-1
v_call: TRBV6-4
d_call: TRBD2
clone_size: NA

cdr3_nt: TGTGCCAGTAGAATGTCAGGGCAAGAGACCCAGTACTTC
cdr3_aa: CASRMSGQETQYF
j_call: TRBJ2-5
v_call: TRBV19
d_call: NA
clone_size: NA

cdr3_nt: TGTGCCAGTAGTTACGGTACGGACATCCTACTGGGCGGCTACACCTTC
cdr3_aa: CASSYGTDILLGGYTF
j_call: TRBJ1-2
v_call: TRBV19
d_call: NA
clone_size: NA

cdr3_nt: TGTGCCAGCAGTTTATCGTACCAGGGCACAGATACGCAGTATTTT
cdr3_aa: CASSLSYQGTDTQYF
j_call: TRBJ2-3
v_call: TRBV27
d_call: NA
clone_size: few

cdr3_nt: TGTGCCAGTAGACCCGACAGCGTGTTTAATCAGCCCCAGCATTTT
cdr3_aa: CASRPDSVFNQPQHF
j_call: TRBJ1-5
v_call: TRBV19
d_call: NA
clone_size: NA

cdr3_nt: TGTGCCAGCAGCGTAGTTGCGGGGGTGAACACCGGGGAGCTGTTTTTT
cdr3_aa: CASSVVAGVNTGELFF
j_call: TRBJ2-2
v_call: TRBV9
d_call: TRBD2
clone_size: once

cdr3_nt: TGTGCCAGCAGCCCGCTGACAGGCCCTCCGGGTCGTGGCTACACCTTC
cdr3_aa: CASSPLTGPPGRGYTF
j_call: TRBJ1-2
v_call: TRBV11-2
d_call: NA
clone_size: NA

cdr3_nt: TGTGCCAGCAGTTACTCTGGCGGGGGCACTGAAGCTTTCTTT
cdr3_aa: CASSYSGGGTEAFF
j_call: TRBJ1-1
v_call: TRBV6-5
d_call: NA
clone_size: NA

cdr3_nt: TGTGCCAGCAGCTTAGCGGATAGCGGGAGTGAGCAGTTCTTC
cdr3_aa: CASSLADSGSEQFF
j_call: TRBJ2-1
v_call: TRBV7-6
d_call: TRBD2
clone_size: NA

cdr3_nt: TGTGCCAGCAGTTCCTGGACAGGGACGATCGAGCAGTACTTC
cdr3_aa: CASSSWTGTIEQYF
j_call: TRBJ2-7
v_call: TRBV6-6
d_call: TRBD1
clone_size: NA

cdr3_nt: TGTGCCAGCAGTGCCGGGGGCCAAGAGACCCAGTACTTC
cdr3_aa: CASSAGGQETQYF
j_call: TRBJ2-5
v_call: TRBV2
d_call: NA
clone_size: NA

cdr3_nt: TGCGCCAGCAGCCAAGCGGTGGCGGCGGATGAAGCTTTCTTT
cdr3_aa: CASSQAVAADEAFF
j_call: TRBJ1-1
v_call: TRBV4-1
d_call: NA
clone_size: NA

cdr3_nt: TGTGCCAGCAGCTTTGACGGGGGGAAAGCTGGAAACACCATATATTTT
cdr3_aa: CASSFDGGKAGNTIYF
j_call: TRBJ1-3
v_call: TRBV9
d_call: NA
clone_size: NA

cdr3_nt: TGTGCCAGCAGTTATGGGCTAGCGGGTCCCGAGCAGTACTTC
cdr3_aa: CASSYGLAGPEQYF
j_call: TRBJ2-7
v_call: TRBV6-5
d_call: TRBD2
clone_size: NA

cdr3_nt: TGCGCCAGCAGCCAATCAGGACAGGGCTTGAGCGAGCAGTACTTC
cdr3_aa: CASSQSGQGLSEQYF
j_call: TRBJ2-7
v_call: TRBV4-1
d_call: TRBD1
clone_size: NA

cdr3_nt: TGTGCCACCAGCAATAAGACAGGGTGGTTGACTAATGAAAAACTGTTTTTT
cdr3_aa: CATSNKTGWLTNEKLFF
j_call: TRBJ1-4
v_call: TRBV15
d_call: TRBD1
clone_size: NA

cdr3_nt: TGCGCCAGCAGCTTGGAAGCGAACTACAATGAGCAGTTCTTC
cdr3_aa: CASSLEANYNEQFF
j_call: TRBJ2-1
v_call: TRBV5-1
d_call: NA
clone_size: once

cdr3_nt: TGCGCCAGCAGCTATTATGACAGCCCTACCTACGAGCAGTACTTC
cdr3_aa: CASSYYDSPTYEQYF
j_call: TRBJ2-7
v_call: TRBV5-1
d_call: NA
clone_size: NA

cdr3_nt: TGTGCCAGCCCCCTTAGCGACCCCAATTGTAGGACAGATAGCTACACCTTC
cdr3_aa: CASPLSDPNCRTDSYTF
j_call: TRBJ1-2
v_call: TRBV6-4
d_call: NA
clone_size: NA

cdr3_nt: TGTGCCAGCAGTCCCGATCCCAGGGGACGCGAGCAGTACTTC
cdr3_aa: CASSPDPRGREQYF
j_call: TRBJ2-7
v_call: TRBV27
d_call: NA
clone_size: NA

cdr3_nt: TGTGCCAGCAGCGTAGCTCGGGCGGGAGGGGCCGGGGAGCTGTTTTTT
cdr3_aa: CASSVARAGGAGELFF
j_call: TRBJ2-2
v_call: TRBV9
d_call: TRBD2
clone_size: NA

cdr3_nt: TGTGCCAGCAGTGGAGAGGGACTTAGCACAGATACGCAGTATTTT
cdr3_aa: CASSGEGLSTDTQYF
j_call: TRBJ2-3
v_call: TRBV2
d_call: NA
clone_size: once

cdr3_nt: TGTGCCTGGAGGCGGGATTCGAATGAAAAACTGTTTTTT
cdr3_aa: CAWRRDSNEKLFF
j_call: TRBJ1-4
v_call: TRBV30
d_call: NA
clone_size: NA

cdr3_nt: TGTGCCAGCAAGAGGGGACAGGGGGGATCCTACGAGCAGTACTTC
cdr3_aa: CASKRGQGGSYEQYF
j_call: TRBJ2-7
v_call: TRBV6-1
d_call: TRBD1
clone_size: NA

cdr3_nt: TGTGCCAGCAGGTATACCGGGACAGGGCAATGGACGACAGATACGCAGTATTTT
cdr3_aa: CASRYTGTGQWTTDTQYF
j_call: TRBJ2-3
v_call: TRBV7-9
d_call: TRBD1
clone_size: NA

cdr3_nt: TGTGCCACCAGCATCTTACAAGGAGTAGCTAGCACAGATACGCAGTATTTT
cdr3_aa: CATSILQGVASTDTQYF
j_call: TRBJ2-3
v_call: TRBV15
d_call: NA
clone_size: NA

cdr3_nt: TGTGCCAGCAGCTTCGGGACAGGGGGCTATGGCTACACCTTC
cdr3_aa: CASSFGTGGYGYTF
j_call: TRBJ1-2
v_call: TRBV5-8
d_call: TRBD1
clone_size: NA

cdr3_nt: TGCGCCAGCAGCCAAGATTGGGGAGTCGAGCAGTTCTTC
cdr3_aa: CASSQDWGVEQFF
j_call: TRBJ2-1
v_call: TRBV4-1
d_call: NA
clone_size: NA

cdr3_nt: TGTGCCAGTAGCCCGTCCCGGGACAGGGTCAGTCAGCCCCAGCATTTT
cdr3_aa: CASSPSRDRVSQPQHF
j_call: TRBJ1-5
v_call: TRBV19
d_call: TRBD1
clone_size: once